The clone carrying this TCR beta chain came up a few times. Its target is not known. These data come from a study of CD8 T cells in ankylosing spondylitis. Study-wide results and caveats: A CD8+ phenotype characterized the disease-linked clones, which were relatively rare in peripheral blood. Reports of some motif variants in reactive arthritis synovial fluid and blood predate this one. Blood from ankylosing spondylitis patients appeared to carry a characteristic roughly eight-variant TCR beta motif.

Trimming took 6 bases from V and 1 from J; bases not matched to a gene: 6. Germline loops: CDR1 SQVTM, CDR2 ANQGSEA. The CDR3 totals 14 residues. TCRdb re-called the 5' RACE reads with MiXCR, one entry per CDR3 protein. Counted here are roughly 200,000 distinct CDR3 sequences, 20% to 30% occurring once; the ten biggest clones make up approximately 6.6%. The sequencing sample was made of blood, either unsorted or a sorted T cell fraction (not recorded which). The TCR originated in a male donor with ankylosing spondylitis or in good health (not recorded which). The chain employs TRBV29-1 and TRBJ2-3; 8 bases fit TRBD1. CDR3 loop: CSVDREIGTDTQYF. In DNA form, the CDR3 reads TGCAGCGTGGACAGGGAGATCGGCACAGATACGCAGTATTTT.